These 17 T cell receptor beta chains came from one sample sequenced in a study of blood T cell repertoires in COVID-19. Sequencing used immunoSEQ multiplex PCR; TCRdb keeps in-frame clones, though not all of them. The table shows about 80,000 clones, with 87% occurring only once. Sequencing was carried out using peripheral blood. The receptors derive from a woman at least 80 years old with active or convalescent COVID-19.

The V and J genes are TRBV28 and TRBJ2-1; 9 nucleotides align to TRBD2. The ends lost 3 bases at V and 0 bases at J; junction bases unmatched: 12. This CDR3 comprises 19 residues. Germline V gives CDR1 MDHEN, CDR2 SYDVKM. The CDR3 DNA sequence: TGTGCCAGCAGTTTTGGCGGGGGGGCCTGGACCAGCTCCTACAATGAGCAGTTCTTC. It yields the protein CASSFGGGAWTSSYNEQFF. Complete variable domain (other parts from reference TRBV28 and TRBJ2-1): DVKVTQSSRYLVKRTGEKVFLECVQDMDHENMFWYRQDPGLGLRLIYFSYDVKMKEKGDIPEGYSVSREKKERFSLILESASTNQTSMYLCASSFGGGAWTSSYNEQFFGPGTRLTVL.

The CDR3 bases are TGTGCCAGCAGCCTCGCTAGCGGGGGCACCGGGGAGCTGTTTTTT. This encodes CASSLASGGTGELFF. The chain couples TRBV7-9 to TRBJ2-2; 10 bases align to TRBD2. The CDR3 is 15 residues long. The V segment lost 5 bases and the J segment 4 bases; nucleotides outside the gene matches: 4. Germline V gene data show CDR1 as SEHNR and CDR2 as FQNEAQ (reference sequence).

This rearrangement joins TRBV7-9 to TRBJ2-5; D possibly corresponds to TRBD2 (5 bases). The germline V and J ends were trimmed by 5 bases and 5 bases, with 15 bases remaining between them. CDR3 size: 14 residues. Germline values: CDR1 SEHNR, CDR2 FQNEAQ (reference sequence). The CDR3 loop is CASSLSGTRETQYF. DNA of the CDR3: TGTGCCAGCAGCCTCTCGGGCACTAGGGAGACCCAGTACTTC.

V and J are TRBV7-9 and TRBJ2-7; weak D call: TRBD1 (5 bases). V dropped 5 bases and J dropped 5 bases, with 10 bases sitting between them. This CDR3 is 12 amino acids long. Germline V gene sequence: CDR1 SEHNR, CDR2 FQNEAQ (reference sequence). The CDR3 loop reads CASSLQVNEQYF. For the CDR3, the DNA is TGTGCCAGCAGCCTACAGGTAAACGAGCAGTACTTC.

The gene calls are TRBV6-2 or TRBV6-3 and TRBJ1-5; 8 nucleotides line up with TRBD1. Trimming cost V 5 bases and J 1 base; bases outside gene matches: 16. CDR1 is MNHEY, CDR2 SVGEGT, per germline. This CDR3 has 19 amino acids. This chain's CDR3 is CASSDPYLTGGVSNQPQHF. DNA of the CDR3: TGTGCCAGCAGTGACCCGTACCTTACAGGGGGAGTGAGCAATCAGCCCCAGCATTTT.

The CDR3 here is CASSRGTLNTEAFF. In DNA, the CDR3 is TGTGCCAGCAGCAGGGGCACCTTGAACACTGAAGCTTTCTTT. This chain uses TRBV5-6 with TRBJ1-1; tentative D call: TRBD1 (5 bases). Germline CDR1 reads SGHDT; CDR2 reads YYEEEE. V lost 4 bases, J lost 0 bases, and 10 bases lay in between. The CDR3 totals 14 residues.

This chain uses TRBV7-2 with TRBJ2-1; TRBD2 might be the D (5 bases). The germline gives CDR1 SGHTA, CDR2 FQGNSA. Trimming shortened V by 3 bases and J by 0 bases, and 15 bases separated the two germline ends. This CDR3 is built from 17 residues. CDR3 amino acids: CASSFSGSGSSYNEQFF. The CDR3 DNA reads as TGTGCCAGCAGCTTCAGCGGAAGCGGTAGCTCCTACAATGAGCAGTTCTTC.

The chain employs TRBV19 and TRBJ1-5, with TRBD1 identical over 9 bases. Germline CDR1 and CDR2: LNHDA and SQIVND (reference sequence). Trimming took 7 bases from V and 0 from J; bases not matched to a gene: 7. This CDR3 spans 16 amino acids. The CDR3: CASTKGTGLSNQPQHF. The DNA for the CDR3 is TGTGCCAGTACCAAAGGGACAGGGCTTAGCAATCAGCCCCAGCATTTT.

This clone was seen just once. V and J are TRBV27 and TRBJ2-7; D is ambiguous. Germline V lookup: CDR1 MNHEY, CDR2 SMNVEV (reference sequence). The CDR3 is 16 amino acids. Trimming took off 0 bases at V and 3 bases at J, with 15 bases between the two ends. CDR3 loop: CASSLSAVFSYYEQYF. The DNA of the CDR3 is TGTGCCAGCAGTTTATCCGCGGTTTTCAGCTACTACGAGCAGTACTTC.

The chain is built from TRBV18 and TRBJ1-1, with 8 positions matching TRBD1. There are 13 residues in the CDR3. V shed 3 bases and J 6 bases; nucleotides not matched to a gene: 3. Per the germline V gene, CDR1 is KGHSH and CDR2 is LQKENI. CDR3 region: CASSPQTGAEAFF. In DNA form, the CDR3 reads TGTGCCAGCTCACCCCAGACAGGGGCTGAAGCTTTCTTT.

V and J are TRBV19 and TRBJ2-5, with D possibly TRBD1 on 5 matching bases. Trimming removed 6 bases from V and 4 bases from J, with 6 bases in between. The CDR3 runs 11 residues. CDR1 LNHDA and CDR2 SQIVND come from the germline V gene (reference sequence). CDR3 nucleotide sequence: TGTGCCAGTAGGGGGCGAGAGACCCAGTACTTC. This codes for CASRGRETQYF.

V and J are TRBV5-5 and TRBJ2-3, with 11 bases lining up with TRBD2. The CDR3 is 17 amino acids. The germline gives CDR1 SGHKS, CDR2 YYEKEE (reference sequence). V trimming: 4 bases; J trimming: 3 bases; junction bases outside the gene matches: 10. CDR3 sequence (DNA): TGTGCCAGCAGCGCACTAGCGGGGGCCTCTCGGACAGATACGCAGTATTTT. Translating gives CASSALAGASRTDTQYF.

J is TRBJ2-5 and V is TRBV4-2, with TRBD2 identical over 9 bases. The germline V gene encodes CDR1 LGHNA and CDR2 YNFKEQ. This CDR3 comprises 18 residues. Trimming took 1 base from V and 2 from J; bases not matched to a gene: 11. DNA of the CDR3: TGTGCCAGCAGCCAAGGGACCTTAGCGGGGGCCCTTCAAGAGACCCAGTACTTC. Translating gives CASSQGTLAGALQETQYF.

This chain links TRBV7-9 with TRBJ2-2; D is unclear. The CDR3 totals 14 residues. The germline V gene encodes CDR1 SEHNR and CDR2 FQNEAQ (reference sequence). V was pared by 1 base and J by 3 bases, with 6 bases between. CDR3 sequence: CASSLGQYTGELFF. The CDR3 nucleotides are TGTGCCAGCAGCTTAGGACAATACACCGGGGAGCTGTTTTTT.

The chain joins TRBV7-8 to TRBJ1-2; the match to TRBD1 covers 11 bases. The CDR3 contains 15 residues. Germline V lookup: CDR1 SGHVS, CDR2 FQNEAQ. The junction had 2 bases not matched to a gene; V was cut back by 1 base and J by 4 bases. CDR3 in amino acids: CASSLVGTGGYGYTF. DNA for the CDR3: TGTGCCAGCAGCTTAGTGGGGACAGGGGGCTATGGCTACACCTTC.

The chain has TRBV14 and TRBJ1-1; the D is unclear. The V and J ends lost 1 base and 1 base respectively, with 7 bases between them. The CDR3 has 14 residues. The V gene's germline CDR1 is SGHDN and CDR2 FVKESK. The CDR3 DNA is TGTGCCAGCAGCCAAGTCTCCTGGAACACTGAAGCTTTCTTT. Translating it yields CASSQVSWNTEAFF.

With regard to this clone: The junction differs from germline at one of its ends, possibly a read error. CDR3 sequence (DNA): TGCGCCAGCAACCAAGATCTCGGGAGCCAAGAGACCCAGTACTTC. As protein: CASNQDLGSQETQYF. This chain joins TRBV4-3 and TRBJ2-5; maybe TRBD2 (6 bases). This CDR3 has 15 residues. Looked up from germline, CDR1 is LGHNA and CDR2 is YSLEER.